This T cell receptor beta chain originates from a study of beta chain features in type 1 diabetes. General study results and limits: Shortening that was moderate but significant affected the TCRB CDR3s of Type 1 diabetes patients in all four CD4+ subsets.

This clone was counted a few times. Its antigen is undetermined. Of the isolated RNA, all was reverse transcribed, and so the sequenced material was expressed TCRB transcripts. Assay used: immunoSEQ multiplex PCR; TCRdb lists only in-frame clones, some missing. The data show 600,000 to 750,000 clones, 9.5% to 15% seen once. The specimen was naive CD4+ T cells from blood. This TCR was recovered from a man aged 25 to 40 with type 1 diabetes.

The CDR3 nucleotides are TGTGCCAGCAGCTTAGGGGCCAATGAGCAGTTCTTC. It codes for CASSLGANEQFF. This chain uses TRBV11-2 with TRBJ2-1; the D is unclear. CDR3 length: 12 amino acids. CDR1 is SGHAT and CDR2 is FQNNGV in the germline V gene. Trimming stripped 1 base from V and 6 bases from J, with 4 bases between.